These 4 T cell receptor beta chains originate from one sample sequenced in a study of control samples from healthy donors and cancer patients. Method: immunoSEQ multiplex PCR; TCRdb's copy keeps in-frame clones and lacks some. The sample lists some 57,000 clones, around 95% occurring once. Material: blood. These receptors were obtained from a woman between 25 and 40 years old in good health.

As for this clone: No DNA is shown, since the ends of the CDR3 on it are uncertain; the CDR3 is the one TCRdb lists. The genes are TRBV11-2 and TRBJ2-1; the table's D call TRBD2 went unverified against the DNA. Germline V gene lookup returns CDR1 SGHAT and CDR2 FQNNGV. The CDR3 region is 16 residues in length, termini included. The CDR3 sequence: CASSLVALVAGGSQFF.

The chain uses TRBV11-3 and TRBJ2-6; either TRBD1 or TRBD2 may supply D (6 bases each). The germline gives CDR1 SGHNT, CDR2 YENEEA. The CDR3 is made up of 20 amino acids. V was cut by 0 bases and J by 1 base, with 19 bases left in between. The CDR3, as DNA: TGTGCCAGCAGCTTAGATACTAGCCGGGACACTGTTTCTGGGGCCAACGTCCTGACTTTC. As protein: CASSLDTSRDTVSGANVLTF.

The chain uses TRBV7-8 and TRBJ2-7; 8 bases align to TRBD2. V was clipped by 2 bases and J by 0 bases; unmatched bases: 6. This CDR3 is 16 amino acids long. Germline CDR1 reads SGHVS; CDR2 reads FQNEAQ. CDR3 residues: CASSLRAGGYSYEQYF. CDR3 bases: TGTGCCAGCAGCTTAAGGGCGGGAGGTTACTCCTACGAGCAGTACTTC.

The rearrangement joins TRBV7-8 to TRBJ1-1; D is possibly TRBD1 (5 bases). The ends were cut back, 1 base at V and 11 bases at J, with 17 bases in the middle. Per the germline V gene, CDR1 is SGHVS and CDR2 is FQNEAQ. The CDR3 contains 14 residues. The CDR3 DNA reads TGTGCCAGCAGCTTAGAGGGCAGGGCCTTGTTGGCTTTCTTT. Its protein product is CASSLEGRALLAFF.